This passage covers 26 T cell receptor beta chains from one sample sequenced in a study of early T cells in non-severe SARS-CoV-2 infection (dated by TCRdb to the early 2020s). Receptor libraries were prepared by 5' RACE. The data were produced on a NextSeq 500. TCRdb applied fastp at Q25 and MiXCR to the public reads, then kept only in-frame beta chains. A single entry per CDR3 protein holds the most common genes and DNA from its merged rows. This sample has 70,000 to 85,000 distinct CDR3 sequences in its table, and 13% of those were observed once. The top ten clones comprise approximately 6.5% of the sample. Sequencing used whole blood. The receptors come from an adult who was a healthcare worker with PCR-confirmed SARS-CoV-2 infection or an uninfected control (not recorded which).

This clonotype was seen only a few times. The rearrangement joins TRBV11-2 to TRBJ1-6; TRBD1 might be the D (5 bases). CDR1 and CDR2 (germline): SGHAT, FQNNGV. The CDR3 is made up of 20 amino acids. Trimming removed 0 bases at V and 0 bases at J, with 18 bases between. The CDR3 nucleotides are TGTGCCAGCAGCTTAGAGGGCAGGGTTGGGGCTGGCTCCTATAATTCACCCCTCCACTTT. Translated: CASSLEGRVGAGSYNSPLHF.

This clonotype was observed a single time. This chain connects TRBV4-1 to TRBJ1-4; 8 bases are a match to TRBD1. J was trimmed by 16 bases and V by 3 bases; bases with no gene match: 7. The CDR3 is 12 residues long. Germline V gene data show CDR1 as MGHRA and CDR2 as YSYEKL. Here the CDR3 reads CASSHPRDRRFF. The CDR3 nucleotides are TGCGCCAGCAGCCACCCACGGGACAGGAGGTTTTTT.

The chain recombines TRBV18 with TRBJ1-4, with TRBD1 matching 11 bases. In germline, CDR1 is KGHSH, CDR2 LQKENI. CDR3 length: 15 amino acids. V lost 1 base and J lost 8; bases outside the gene matches: 3. The CDR3 spells CASSPQGQGDEKLFF. For the CDR3, the DNA is TGTGCCAGCTCACCACAGGGACAGGGGGACGAAAAACTGTTTTTT.

This clonotype appeared a few times. The gene calls are TRBV18 and TRBJ1-1; no clear D. CDR1 is KGHSH, CDR2 LQKENI, per germline. Trimming took 1 base from V and 4 from J, leaving 10 bases between them. The CDR3 length is 14 residues. CDR3 residues: CASSPQIDLTEAFF. Here the CDR3 DNA reads TGTGCCAGCTCACCACAAATCGACCTCACTGAAGCTTTCTTT.

This clonotype showed up just a few times. The chain uses TRBV5-1 and TRBJ1-1; D call uncertain. CDR1 is SGHRS and CDR2 is YFSETQ in the germline V gene. V lost 0 bases and J 5 bases, leaving 5 bases between the germline ends. This CDR3 is built from 12 residues. CDR3 in DNA: TGCGCCAGCAGCTTGGGATTGACTGAAGCTTTCTTT. Translating gives CASSLGLTEAFF.

The chain joins TRBV7-6 to TRBJ2-7; perhaps D is TRBD1 or TRBD2 (5 bases each). The V end was cut by 1 base, the J end by 3 bases, with 10 bases between. The CDR3 spans 14 residues. Germline loops: CDR1 SGHVS, CDR2 FNYEAQ. In DNA form, the CDR3 reads TGTGCCAGCAGCTTAGATCGGGACGGCTACGAGCAGTACTTC. Translation gives CASSLDRDGYEQYF.

This rearrangement joins TRBV20-1 to TRBJ2-3; no definite D call. The CDR3 has 11 amino acids. Per the germline V gene, CDR1 is DFQATT and CDR2 is SNEGSKA (reference sequence). The ends were cut back, 5 bases at V and 4 bases at J, with 7 bases in the middle. The CDR3 DNA follows: TGCAGTGCTGGCCGGGCAGATACGCAGTATTTT. This encodes CSAGRADTQYF.

At least ten counts were recorded for this clonotype. The V call is TRBV29-1, the J call TRBJ2-5, with a possible D match to TRBD2 (6 bases). CDR1 and CDR2 (germline): SQVTM, ANQGSEA. This CDR3 has 12 amino acids. The V and J ends lost 7 bases and 5 bases respectively, with 14 bases between them. CDR3 sequence (DNA): TGCAGCGCACGACTAGTGAGGGAGACCCAGTACTTC. Encoded protein: CSARLVRETQYF.

This clonotype was seen only a few times. The rearrangement joins TRBV5-1 to TRBJ1-1; the match to TRBD1 covers 9 bases. The CDR3 runs 17 residues. V lost 4 bases, J lost 8 bases, and 18 bases stayed unmatched. CDR1 is SGHRS, CDR2 YFSETQ, per germline. CDR3 bases: TGCGCCAGCAGCGGCGGACAGGGGAGGATCCCACGTGGGGAAGCTTTCTTT. This encodes CASSGGQGRIPRGEAFF.

This clonotype appeared many times. The CDR3 reads CASSLRTHLAKNIQYF. Written as DNA, the CDR3 is TGTGCCAGCAGCTTGAGAACCCATCTAGCCAAAAACATTCAGTACTTC. The chain uses TRBV5-6 and TRBJ2-4; D gene unclear. V was cut by 1 base and J by 0 bases, with 11 bases left in between. Germline V gene lookup returns CDR1 SGHDT and CDR2 YYEEEE. The CDR3 extends over 16 amino acids.

This clonotype was recorded at least ten times. The rearrangement joins TRBV7-9 to TRBJ2-3; 9 bases fit TRBD2. Trimming cost V 5 bases and J 6 bases; bases outside gene matches: 3. Per germline, CDR1 SEHNR and CDR2 FQNEAQ (reference sequence). This CDR3 comprises 13 residues. DNA of the CDR3: TGTGCCAGCAGCCCCGGACTAGCGGATACGCAGTATTTT. It specifies CASSPGLADTQYF.

In this sample, this clonotype turned up many times. The chain links TRBV5-1 to TRBJ1-6, with D uncertain. CDR3 size: 18 residues. V lost 0 bases to trimming and J lost 0 bases, with 13 bases between them. Germline lookup yields CDR1 SGHRS and CDR2 YFSETQ. CDR3 nucleotide sequence: TGCGCCAGCAGCTTGGAACTTTTGCGGAGCTCCTATAATTCACCCCTCCACTTT. Its protein is CASSLELLRSSYNSPLHF.

The table lists this clonotype with many counts. CDR3 in DNA: TGTGCCAGCAGCGTAGTCCAAGTCTTGACAAGACGAAGTGAGCAGTTCTTC. Translating gives CASSVVQVLTRRSEQFF. The chain is built from TRBV9 and TRBJ2-1, with no clear D. V lost 0 bases and J lost 9, with 22 bases in between. Germline V gene sequence: CDR1 SGDLS, CDR2 YYNGEE. The CDR3 totals 17 residues. The whole variable domain, remainder taken from reference TRBV9 and TRBJ2-1, is DSGVTQTPKHLITATGQRVTLRCSPRSGDLSVYWYQQSLDQGLQFLIQYYNGEERAKGNILERFSAQQFPDLHSELNLSSLELGDSALYFCASSVVQVLTRRSEQFFGPGTRLTVL.

CDR3 loop: CASSLVAVAEAFF. The DNA for the CDR3 is TGTGCCAGCAGCTTAGTAGCCGTGGCTGAAGCTTTCTTT. The chain combines TRBV11-3 with TRBJ1-1; D not resolved. V was pared by 1 base and J by 6 bases, with 9 bases between. CDR1 is SGHNT, CDR2 YENEEA, per germline. The CDR3 extends over 13 amino acids.

The genes are TRBV5-1 and TRBJ2-7, with D possibly matching TRBD2 (6 bases). The V gene lost 6 bases and the J gene lost 0 bases, with 13 bases spanning the gap. This CDR3 has 14 residues. Per germline, CDR1 SGHRS and CDR2 YFSETQ. CDR3 DNA: TGCGCCAGCATGGGGGACTTCACCTCCTACGAGCAGTACTTC. This codes for CASMGDFTSYEQYF.

This clonotype came up a few times. The genes are TRBV7-2 and TRBJ1-1, with 8 positions matching TRBD1. Per germline, CDR1 SGHTA and CDR2 FQGNSA. Germline trimming cut 5 bases from V and 4 bases from J; bases unmatched to any gene: 3. This CDR3 comprises 13 residues. CDR3: CASSNDRGTEAFF. The CDR3, as DNA: TGTGCCAGCAGCAACGACAGGGGCACTGAAGCTTTCTTT.

This clonotype was recorded a few times. This rearrangement joins TRBV19 to TRBJ2-7; 11 nucleotides line up with TRBD2. Trimming cost V 5 bases and J 0 bases; bases outside gene matches: 3. The CDR3 is 15 residues long. The germline V gene has CDR1 LNHDA and CDR2 SQIVND (reference sequence). CDR3 nucleotides: TGTGCCAGTAGTGGACTAGCGGGCGTCTCCTACGAGCAGTACTTC. Its translation is CASSGLAGVSYEQYF.

This clonotype has a count of ten or more. At one of its ends the junction is not consistent with the germline gene, which may arise from a read error. V usage is TRBV7-7 and J usage is TRBJ2-2, with a weak D call TRBD2 (8 bases). The V gene's germline CDR1 is SSHAT and CDR2 FNYEAQ (reference sequence). This CDR3 is built from 16 residues. The CDR3 reads CASSPSGTAGAGELFF. The CDR3, as DNA: TGTGCTAGCAGCCCATCCGGGACAGCGGGGGCCGGGGAGCTGTTTTTT.

The chain joins TRBV6-2 or TRBV6-3 to TRBJ2-3, with TRBD2 identical over 10 bases. V lost 4 bases to trimming and J lost 3 bases; unmatched junction nucleotides: 7. CDR1 is MNHEY, CDR2 SVGEGT, per germline. This CDR3 contains 16 residues. CDR3 nucleotides: TGTGCCAGCAGTTGGGGAGCGGGAGGGCCGACAGATACGCAGTATTTT. This translates into CASSWGAGGPTDTQYF.

The chain has TRBV7-9 and TRBJ1-5; D uncertain. Germline CDR1 SEHNR, CDR2 FQNEAQ (reference sequence). V was shortened by 5 bases and J by 3 bases, with 5 bases between the two germline ends. The CDR3 is 12 amino acids. The CDR3: CASSATNQPQHF. The CDR3 DNA reads TGTGCCAGCAGCGCGACCAATCAGCCCCAGCATTTT. The complete variable domain, with remaining parts taken from reference TRBV7-9 and TRBJ1-5, reads DTGVSQNPRHKITKRGQNVTFRCDPISEHNRLYWYRQTLGQGPEFLTYFQNEAQLEKSRLLSDRFSAERPKGSFSTLEIQRTEQGDSAMYLCASSATNQPQHFGDGTRLSIL.

This clonotype appeared a few times. The J gene is TRBJ2-1, the V gene TRBV11-3; no definite D call. The germline CDR1 and CDR2 sequences are SGHNT and YENEEA. Between the trimmed V and J ends, which lost 5 bases and 3 bases, there was a span of 11 bases. The CDR3 length is 14 residues. In nucleotides, the CDR3 is TGTGCCAGCAGCGCTATGGGCAGCTACAATGAGCAGTTCTTC. It specifies CASSAMGSYNEQFF.

This sequence joins TRBV18 and TRBJ1-2; TRBD1 matches at 9 bases. Germline-derived CDR1 and CDR2 are KGHSH and LQKENI. The J segment lost 6 bases and the V segment lost 3 bases, leaving 5 bases of the junction unmatched. This CDR3 spans 14 amino acids. The CDR3 loop is CASSPPGTGNGYTF. CDR3 DNA: TGTGCCAGCTCACCTCCCGGGACAGGGAATGGCTACACCTTC.

The chain uses TRBV2 and TRBJ2-2, with TRBD1 matching over 7 bases. Germline V gives CDR1 SNHLY, CDR2 FYNNEI. V dropped 7 bases and J dropped 6; count of bases not matched to a gene: 11. The CDR3 spans 15 residues. CDR3 sequence (DNA): TGTGCCAGCACACGGGCAGGGGGAAAGGCCGGGGAGCTGTTTTTT. Its protein is CASTRAGGKAGELFF.

The sample holds a few counts of this clonotype. V gene TRBV2 combines with J gene TRBJ1-1; unclear D gene. Germline V gene sequence: CDR1 SNHLY, CDR2 FYNNEI. V was pared by 7 bases and J by 0 bases, with 15 bases between. The CDR3 contains 15 residues. For the CDR3, the DNA is TGTGCCAGCATCACTAGTGGCAGAATGAACACTGAAGCTTTCTTT. This translates into CASITSGRMNTEAFF.

This rearrangement joins TRBV20-1 to TRBJ1-3, with a weak D call TRBD1 (6 bases). V was clipped by 6 bases and J by 0 bases, with 15 bases between them. This CDR3 comprises 15 residues. Germline CDR1 reads DFQATT; CDR2 reads SNEGSKA (reference sequence). The CDR3 DNA follows: TGCAGTGCCCTGCAGGGGTATTTCTCTGGAAACACCATATATTTT. Protein sequence: CSALQGYFSGNTIYF.

This chain joins TRBV30 and TRBJ1-1; D possibly corresponds to TRBD1 (5 bases). Germline V CDR1 and CDR2: GTSNPN, SVGIG (reference sequence). The length of the CDR3 is 13 residues. The V gene lost 4 bases and the J gene lost 1 base, with 10 bases spanning the gap. In DNA form, the CDR3 reads TGTGCCTGGAAGACGGGGGGGAACACTGAAGCTTTCTTT. Translated: CAWKTGGNTEAFF.